This record covers a single TCR beta chain. The antigen is undetermined. The junction had 8 bases not matched to a gene; V was cut back by 0 bases and J by 3 bases. The CDR3 covers 18 residues. From germline, CDR1 is SGHRS and CDR2 YFSETQ. Making TCR cDNA involved 5'RACE template switching, which added UMIs and a universal primer site. TCRdb itself ran the 5' RACE reads through MiXCR, one entry per CDR3 protein. The table includes some 600,000 distinct CDR3 sequences, approximately 16% detected once. These data come from a study of T cells after yellow fever vaccination. Study observations and caveats: Reappearance after the booster was seen for most primary-vaccination clones, at 96% CD4 and around 88% CD8. Contamination by abundant bulk-population clonotypes could be present in FACS-sorted repertoires. A small proportion of clonotypes was detected in both the CD4 and CD8 compartments.

Material: PBMCs, obtained about 5 days after the first yellow fever vaccination. The receptor comes from a man aged 18-30 years who received the YFV17D yellow fever vaccine. The genes are TRBV5-1 and TRBJ2-2; 10 bases match TRBD2. The CDR3 sequence: CASSLVTSGGADTGELFF. DNA of the CDR3: TGCGCCAGCAGCTTGGTTACCAGCGGGGGGGCCGACACCGGGGAGCTGTTTTTT.